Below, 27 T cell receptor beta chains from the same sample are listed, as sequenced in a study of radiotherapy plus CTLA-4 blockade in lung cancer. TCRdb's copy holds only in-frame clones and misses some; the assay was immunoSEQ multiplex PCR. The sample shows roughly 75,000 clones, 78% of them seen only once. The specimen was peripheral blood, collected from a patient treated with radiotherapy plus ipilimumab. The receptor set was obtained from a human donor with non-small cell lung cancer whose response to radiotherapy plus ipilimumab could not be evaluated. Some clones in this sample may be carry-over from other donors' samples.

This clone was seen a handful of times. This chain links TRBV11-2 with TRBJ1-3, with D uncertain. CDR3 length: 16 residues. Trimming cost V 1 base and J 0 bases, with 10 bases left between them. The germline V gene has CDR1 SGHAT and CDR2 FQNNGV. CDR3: CASSLAVYSSGNTIYF. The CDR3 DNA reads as TGTGCCAGCAGCTTAGCGGTGTACAGCTCTGGAAACACCATATATTTT.

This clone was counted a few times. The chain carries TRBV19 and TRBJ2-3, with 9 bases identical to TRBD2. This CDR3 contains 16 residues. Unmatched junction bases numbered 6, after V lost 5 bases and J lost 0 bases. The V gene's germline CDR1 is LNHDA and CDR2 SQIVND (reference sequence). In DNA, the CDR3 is TGTGCCAGTAGTTTCCTAGCGGGGATGAGCACAGATACGCAGTATTTT. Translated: CASSFLAGMSTDTQYF.

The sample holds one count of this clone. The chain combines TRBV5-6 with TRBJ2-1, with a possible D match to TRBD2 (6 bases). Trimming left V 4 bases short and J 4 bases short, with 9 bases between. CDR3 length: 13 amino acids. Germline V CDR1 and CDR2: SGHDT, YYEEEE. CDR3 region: CASSAGTYNEQFF. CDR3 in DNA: TGTGCCAGCAGCGCCGGGACTTACAATGAGCAGTTCTTC.

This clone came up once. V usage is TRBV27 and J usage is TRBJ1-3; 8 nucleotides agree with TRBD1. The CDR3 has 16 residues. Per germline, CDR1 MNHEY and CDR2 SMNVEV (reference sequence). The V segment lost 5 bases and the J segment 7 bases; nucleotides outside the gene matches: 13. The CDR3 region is CASSATLRQGSNTIYF. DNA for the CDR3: TGTGCCAGCAGTGCAACTCTCCGACAGGGGAGCAACACCATATATTTT.

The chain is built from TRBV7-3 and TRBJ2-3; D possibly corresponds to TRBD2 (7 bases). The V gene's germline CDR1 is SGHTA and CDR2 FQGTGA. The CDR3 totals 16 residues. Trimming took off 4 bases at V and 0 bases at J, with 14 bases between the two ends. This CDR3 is CASSSRGGASTDTQYF. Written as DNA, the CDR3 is TGTGCCAGCAGCTCGCGCGGGGGCGCTAGCACAGATACGCAGTATTTT.

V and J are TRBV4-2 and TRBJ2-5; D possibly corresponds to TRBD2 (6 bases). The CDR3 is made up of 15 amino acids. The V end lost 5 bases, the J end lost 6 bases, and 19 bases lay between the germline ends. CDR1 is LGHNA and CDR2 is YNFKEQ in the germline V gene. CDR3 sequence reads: CASSNRDLGIQTQYF. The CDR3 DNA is TGTGCCAGCAGCAACCGGGACTTGGGAATACAGACCCAGTACTTC.

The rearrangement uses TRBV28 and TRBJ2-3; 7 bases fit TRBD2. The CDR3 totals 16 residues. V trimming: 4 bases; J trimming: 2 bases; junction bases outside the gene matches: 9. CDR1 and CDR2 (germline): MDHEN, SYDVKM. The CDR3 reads CASSSGGLYVTDTQYF. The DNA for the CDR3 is TGTGCCAGCAGTTCCGGGGGACTATACGTCACAGATACGCAGTATTTT.

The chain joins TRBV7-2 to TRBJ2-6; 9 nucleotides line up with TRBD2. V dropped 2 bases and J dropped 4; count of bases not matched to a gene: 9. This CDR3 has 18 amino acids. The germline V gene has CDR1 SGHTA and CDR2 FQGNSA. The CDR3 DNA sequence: TGTGCCAGCAGCTTAAGGATTAGCGGGAGCGCGGGGGCCAACGTCCTGACTTTC. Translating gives CASSLRISGSAGANVLTF.

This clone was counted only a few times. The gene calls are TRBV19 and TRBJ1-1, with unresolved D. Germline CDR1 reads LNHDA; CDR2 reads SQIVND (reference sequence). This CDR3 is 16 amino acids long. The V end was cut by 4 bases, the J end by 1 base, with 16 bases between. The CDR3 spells CASSTPGDWENTEAFF. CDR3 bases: TGTGCCAGTAGTACCCCCGGGGATTGGGAGAACACTGAAGCTTTCTTT.

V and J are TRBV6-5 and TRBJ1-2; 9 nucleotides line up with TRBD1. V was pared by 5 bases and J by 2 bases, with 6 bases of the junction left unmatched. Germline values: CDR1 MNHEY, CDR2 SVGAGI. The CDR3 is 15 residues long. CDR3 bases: TGTGCCAGCAGTAAGGGACAGGGCAGGAACTATGGCTACACCTTC. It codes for CASSKGQGRNYGYTF.

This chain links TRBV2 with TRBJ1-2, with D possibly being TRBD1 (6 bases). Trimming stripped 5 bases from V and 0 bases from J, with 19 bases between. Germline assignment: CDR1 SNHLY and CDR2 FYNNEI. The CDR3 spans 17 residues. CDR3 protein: CASSSTGQAWTNYGYTF. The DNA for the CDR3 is TGTGCCAGCAGTTCCACAGGGCAAGCTTGGACTAACTATGGCTACACCTTC.

Here the CDR3 reads CASSRDSTNEKLFF. CDR3 in DNA: TGTGCCAGCAGCCGTGACAGTACTAATGAAAAACTGTTTTTT. V usage is TRBV6-5 and J usage is TRBJ1-4; tentatively, D is TRBD1 (5 bases). The germline V gene encodes CDR1 MNHEY and CDR2 SVGAGI. This CDR3 has 14 residues. V lost 6 bases and J 2 bases, leaving 10 bases between the germline ends.

The CDR3 protein is CASSFPRQGLSYEQYF. CDR3 nucleotides: TGTGCCAGCAGTTTCCCCCGGCAGGGACTATCCTACGAGCAGTACTTC. The V gene is TRBV28, the J gene TRBJ2-7; 7 bases align to TRBD2. After removal of 3 bases from V and 1 base from J, the junction contained 9 bases not matched to a gene. Per germline, CDR1 MDHEN and CDR2 SYDVKM. The CDR3 spans 16 residues.

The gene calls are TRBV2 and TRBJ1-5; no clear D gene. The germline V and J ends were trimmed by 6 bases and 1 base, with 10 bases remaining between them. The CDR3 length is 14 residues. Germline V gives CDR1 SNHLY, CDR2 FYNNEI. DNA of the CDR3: TGTGCCAGCAGCTTACAGATGAGCAATCAGCCCCAGCATTTT. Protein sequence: CASSLQMSNQPQHF.

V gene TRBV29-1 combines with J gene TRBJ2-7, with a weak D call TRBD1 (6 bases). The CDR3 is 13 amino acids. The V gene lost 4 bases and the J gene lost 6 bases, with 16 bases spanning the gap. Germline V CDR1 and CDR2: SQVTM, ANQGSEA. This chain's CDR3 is CSVAGGPIAEQYF. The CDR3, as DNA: TGCAGCGTTGCTGGGGGCCCCATAGCCGAGCAGTACTTC.

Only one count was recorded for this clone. Here the CDR3 DNA reads TGTGCCAGCAGCTTAGCCCCCTCAATGGGGGGACCTGAAGCTTTCTTT. It specifies CASSLAPSMGGPEAFF. V gene TRBV7-9 combines with J gene TRBJ1-1; D possibly corresponds to TRBD1 (5 bases). Per germline, CDR1 SEHNR and CDR2 FQNEAQ (reference sequence). The CDR3 extends over 16 amino acids. V was pared by 0 bases and J by 6 bases, with 17 bases between. Full variable domain (remainder filled in from reference TRBV7-9 and TRBJ1-1): DTGVSQNPRHKITKRGQNVTFRCDPISEHNRLYWYRQTLGQGPEFLTYFQNEAQLEKSRLLSDRFSAERPKGSFSTLEIQRTEQGDSAMYLCASSLAPSMGGPEAFFGQGTRLTVV.

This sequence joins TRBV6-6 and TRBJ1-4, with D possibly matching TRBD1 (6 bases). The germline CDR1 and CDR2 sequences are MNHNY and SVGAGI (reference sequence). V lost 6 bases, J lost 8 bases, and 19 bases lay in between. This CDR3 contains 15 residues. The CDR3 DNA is TGTGCCAGCAGCTTCCTAGGGGGGGGTTTGGAAAAACTGTTTTTT. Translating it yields CASSFLGGGLEKLFF.

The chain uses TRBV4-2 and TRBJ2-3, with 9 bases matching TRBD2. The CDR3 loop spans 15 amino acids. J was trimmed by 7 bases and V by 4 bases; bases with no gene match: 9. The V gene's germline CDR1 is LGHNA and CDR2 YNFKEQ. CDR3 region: CASSLAGTSRNTQYF. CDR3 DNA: TGTGCCAGCAGCCTCGCTGGGACTAGCAGGAATACGCAGTATTTT.

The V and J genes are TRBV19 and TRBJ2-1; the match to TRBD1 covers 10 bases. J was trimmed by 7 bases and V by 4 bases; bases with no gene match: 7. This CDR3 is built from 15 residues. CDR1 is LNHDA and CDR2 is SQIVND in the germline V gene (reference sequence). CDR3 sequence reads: CASSTSRTGGNEQFF. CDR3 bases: TGTGCCAGTAGTACCTCGCGGACAGGGGGTAATGAGCAGTTCTTC.

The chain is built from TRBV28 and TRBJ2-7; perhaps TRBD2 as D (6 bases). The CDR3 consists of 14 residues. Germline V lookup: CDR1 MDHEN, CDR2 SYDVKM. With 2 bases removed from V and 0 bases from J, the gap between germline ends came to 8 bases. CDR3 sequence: CASSLIGGSYEQYF. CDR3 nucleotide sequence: TGTGCCAGCAGTTTAATCGGGGGCTCCTACGAGCAGTACTTC.

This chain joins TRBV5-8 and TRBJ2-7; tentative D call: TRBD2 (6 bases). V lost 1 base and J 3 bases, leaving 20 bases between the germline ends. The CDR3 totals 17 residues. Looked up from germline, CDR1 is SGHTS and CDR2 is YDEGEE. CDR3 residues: CASSLLLGWGTDYEQYF. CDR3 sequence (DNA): TGTGCCAGCAGCTTGTTGCTAGGGTGGGGGACTGACTACGAGCAGTACTTC.

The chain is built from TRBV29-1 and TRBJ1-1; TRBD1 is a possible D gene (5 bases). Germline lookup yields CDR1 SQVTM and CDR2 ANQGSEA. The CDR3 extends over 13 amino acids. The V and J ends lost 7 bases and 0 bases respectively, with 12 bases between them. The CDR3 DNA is TGCAGCGGGTGGCAGGGCTTGAACACTGAAGCTTTCTTT. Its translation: CSGWQGLNTEAFF. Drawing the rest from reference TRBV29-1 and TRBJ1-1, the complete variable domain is SAVISQKPSRDICQRGTSLTIQCQVDSQVTMMFWYRQQPGQSLTLIATANQGSEATYESGFVIDKFPISRPNLTFSTLTVSNMSPEDSSIYLCSGWQGLNTEAFFGQGTRLTVV.

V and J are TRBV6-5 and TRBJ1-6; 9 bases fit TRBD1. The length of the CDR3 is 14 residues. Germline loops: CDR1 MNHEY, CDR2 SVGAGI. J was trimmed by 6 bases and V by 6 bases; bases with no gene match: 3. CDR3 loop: CASRGQGTNSPLHF. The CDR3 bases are TGTGCCAGCAGGGGACAGGGAACTAATTCACCCCTCCACTTT.

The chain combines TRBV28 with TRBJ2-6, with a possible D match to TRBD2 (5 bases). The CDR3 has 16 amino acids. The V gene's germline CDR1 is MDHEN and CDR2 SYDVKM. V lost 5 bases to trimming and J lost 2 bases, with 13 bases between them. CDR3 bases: TGTGCCAGCAGTGCTACCCGGAGGACTGGGGCCAACGTCCTGACTTTC. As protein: CASSATRRTGANVLTF. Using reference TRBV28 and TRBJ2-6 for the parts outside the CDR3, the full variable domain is DVKVTQSSRYLVKRTGEKVFLECVQDMDHENMFWYRQDPGLGLRLIYFSYDVKMKEKGDIPEGYSVSREKKERFSLILESASTNQTSMYLCASSATRRTGANVLTFGAGSRLTVL.

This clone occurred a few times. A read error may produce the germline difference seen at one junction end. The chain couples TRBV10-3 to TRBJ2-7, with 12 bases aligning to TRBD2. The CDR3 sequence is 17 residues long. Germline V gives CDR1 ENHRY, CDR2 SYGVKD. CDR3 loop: CASSYGPPSGGAHEQYF. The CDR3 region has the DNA TGTGCCAGCAGTTACGGGCCTCCTAGCGGGGGGGCCCACGAGCAGTACTTC.

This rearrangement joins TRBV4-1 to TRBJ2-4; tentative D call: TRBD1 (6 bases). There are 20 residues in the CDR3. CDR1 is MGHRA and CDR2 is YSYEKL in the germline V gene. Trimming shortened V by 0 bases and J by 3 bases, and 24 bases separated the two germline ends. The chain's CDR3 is CASSQDDGVGPGVGKNIQYF. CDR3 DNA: TGCGCCAGCAGCCAAGATGATGGGGTCGGCCCAGGGGTGGGCAAAAACATTCAGTACTTC.

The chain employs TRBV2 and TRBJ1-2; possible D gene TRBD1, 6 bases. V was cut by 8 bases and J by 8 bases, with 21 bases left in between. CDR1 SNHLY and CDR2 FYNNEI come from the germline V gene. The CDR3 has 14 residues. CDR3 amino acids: CASSPGHSKEGYTF. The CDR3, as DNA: TGTGCCAGCTCACCGGGACACTCAAAAGAGGGCTACACCTTC. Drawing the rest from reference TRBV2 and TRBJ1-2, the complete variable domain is EPEVTQTPSHQVTQMGQEVILRCVPISNHLYFYWYRQILGQKVEFLVSFYNNEISEKSEIFDDQFSVERPDGSNFTLKIRSTKLEDSAMYFCASSPGHSKEGYTFGSGTRLTVV.